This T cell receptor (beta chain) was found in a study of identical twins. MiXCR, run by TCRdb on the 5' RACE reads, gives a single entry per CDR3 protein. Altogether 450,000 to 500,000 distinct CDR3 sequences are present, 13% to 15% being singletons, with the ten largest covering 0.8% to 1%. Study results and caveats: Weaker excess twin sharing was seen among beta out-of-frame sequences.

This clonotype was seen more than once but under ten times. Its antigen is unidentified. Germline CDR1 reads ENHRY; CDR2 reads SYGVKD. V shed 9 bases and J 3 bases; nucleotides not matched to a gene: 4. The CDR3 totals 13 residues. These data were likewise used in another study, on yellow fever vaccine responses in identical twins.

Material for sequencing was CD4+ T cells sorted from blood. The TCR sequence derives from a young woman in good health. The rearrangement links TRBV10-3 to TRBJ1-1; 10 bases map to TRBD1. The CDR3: CAIWTGGYTEAFF. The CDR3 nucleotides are TGTGCCATTTGGACAGGGGGTTACACTGAAGCTTTCTTT.